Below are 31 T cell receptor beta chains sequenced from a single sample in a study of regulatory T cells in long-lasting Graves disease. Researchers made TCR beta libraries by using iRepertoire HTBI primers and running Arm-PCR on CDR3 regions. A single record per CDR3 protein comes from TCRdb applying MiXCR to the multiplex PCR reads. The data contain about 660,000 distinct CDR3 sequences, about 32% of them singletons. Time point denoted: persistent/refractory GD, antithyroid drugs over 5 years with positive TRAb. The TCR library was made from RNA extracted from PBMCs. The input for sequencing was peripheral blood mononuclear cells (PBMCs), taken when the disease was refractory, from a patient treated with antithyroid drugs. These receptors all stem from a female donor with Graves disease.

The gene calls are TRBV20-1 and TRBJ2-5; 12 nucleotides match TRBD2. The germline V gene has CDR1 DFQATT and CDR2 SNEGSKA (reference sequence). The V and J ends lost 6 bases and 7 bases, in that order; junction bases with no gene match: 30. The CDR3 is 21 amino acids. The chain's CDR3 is CSAETGGAAASGRDSNGTQYF. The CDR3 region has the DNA TGCAGTGCAGAGACAGGGGGCGCGGCAGCTAGCGGGAGGGATTCGAACGGGACCCAGTACTTC.

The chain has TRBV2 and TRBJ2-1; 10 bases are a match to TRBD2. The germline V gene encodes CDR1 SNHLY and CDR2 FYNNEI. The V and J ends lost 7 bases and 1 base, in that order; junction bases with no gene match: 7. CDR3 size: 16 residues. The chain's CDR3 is CASNPPGLASYNEQFF. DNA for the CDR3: TGTGCCAGCAACCCGCCGGGACTAGCGTCCTACAATGAGCAGTTCTTC.

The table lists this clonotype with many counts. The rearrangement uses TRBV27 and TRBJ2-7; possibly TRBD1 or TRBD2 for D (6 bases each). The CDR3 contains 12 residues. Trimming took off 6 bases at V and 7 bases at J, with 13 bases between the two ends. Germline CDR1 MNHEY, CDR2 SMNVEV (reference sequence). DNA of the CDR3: TGTGCCAGCAGCCCCGGGGGCTGGGAGCAGTACTTC. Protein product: CASSPGGWEQYF.

The CDR3 loop reads CASGLGEQYF. CDR3 DNA: TGTGCTAGTGGTTTGGGCGAGCAGTACTTC. The chain is built from TRBV12-5 and TRBJ2-7; D is undetermined. This CDR3 has 10 residues. Looked up from germline, CDR1 is LGHNT and CDR2 is FRNRAP. Deletions cut 1 base from V and 6 bases from J, with 1 base between.

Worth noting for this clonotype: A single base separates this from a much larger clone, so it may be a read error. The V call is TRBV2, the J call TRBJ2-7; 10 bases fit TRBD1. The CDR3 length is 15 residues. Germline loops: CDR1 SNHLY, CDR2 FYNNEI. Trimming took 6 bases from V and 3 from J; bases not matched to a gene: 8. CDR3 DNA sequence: TGTGCCAGCAGCCATCCGGGACAGGGGCACTACGAGCAGTACTTC. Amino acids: CASSHPGQGHYEQYF.

For the CDR3, the DNA is TGTGCCAGCTCAACTAGCGGGGACGGCTACGAGCAGTACTTC. Translation gives CASSTSGDGYEQYF. J is TRBJ2-7 and V is TRBV18; 10 bases map to TRBD2. The CDR3 is made up of 14 amino acids. V lost 5 bases to trimming and J lost 3 bases; unmatched junction nucleotides: 4. In germline, CDR1 is KGHSH, CDR2 LQKENI.

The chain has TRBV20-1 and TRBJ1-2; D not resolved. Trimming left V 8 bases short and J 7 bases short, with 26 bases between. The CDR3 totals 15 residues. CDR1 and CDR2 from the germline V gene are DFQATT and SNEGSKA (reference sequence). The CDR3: CSSRAHPPRAGGYTF. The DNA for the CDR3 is TGCAGTTCCCGGGCCCATCCCCCAAGGGCGGGTGGCTACACCTTC.

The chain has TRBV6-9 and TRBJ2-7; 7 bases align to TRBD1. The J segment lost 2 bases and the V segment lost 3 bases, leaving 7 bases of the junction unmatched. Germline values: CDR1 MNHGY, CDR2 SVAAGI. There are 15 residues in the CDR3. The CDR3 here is CASSYSQGQPYEQYF. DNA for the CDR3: TGTGCCAGCAGTTACTCCCAGGGACAGCCCTACGAGCAGTACTTC.

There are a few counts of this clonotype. This CDR3 reads CAIGLGQRNLQETQYF. For the CDR3, the DNA is TGTGCCATCGGGCTGGGACAACGAAATCTTCAAGAGACCCAGTACTTC. The chain combines TRBV10-3 with TRBJ2-5; a weak D match, TRBD1 (6 bases). Germline loops: CDR1 ENHRY, CDR2 SYGVKD. The CDR3 loop spans 16 amino acids. Trimming removed 8 bases at V and 2 bases at J, with 21 bases between.

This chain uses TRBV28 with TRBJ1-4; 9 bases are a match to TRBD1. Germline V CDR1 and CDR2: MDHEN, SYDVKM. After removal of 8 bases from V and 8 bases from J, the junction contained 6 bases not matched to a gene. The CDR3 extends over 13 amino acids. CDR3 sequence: CASENRGREKLFF. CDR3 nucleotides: TGTGCCAGCGAGAACAGGGGGCGGGAAAAACTGTTTTTT. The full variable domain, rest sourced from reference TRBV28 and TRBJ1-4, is DVKVTQSSRYLVKRTGEKVFLECVQDMDHENMFWYRQDPGLGLRLIYFSYDVKMKEKGDIPEGYSVSREKKERFSLILESASTNQTSMYLCASENRGREKLFFGSGTQLSVL.

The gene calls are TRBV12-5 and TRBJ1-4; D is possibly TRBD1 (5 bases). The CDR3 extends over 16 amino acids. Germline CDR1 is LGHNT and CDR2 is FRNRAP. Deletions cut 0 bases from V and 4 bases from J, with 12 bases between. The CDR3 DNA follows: TGTGCTAGTGGTTTGGTCGAGGGTGGGGGTAATGAAAAACTGTTTTTT. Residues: CASGLVEGGGNEKLFF.

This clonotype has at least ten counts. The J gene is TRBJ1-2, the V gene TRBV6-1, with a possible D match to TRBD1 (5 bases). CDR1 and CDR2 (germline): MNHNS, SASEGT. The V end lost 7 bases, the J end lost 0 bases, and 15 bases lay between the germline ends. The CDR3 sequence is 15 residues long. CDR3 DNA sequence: TGTGCCAGCATTCGACAGATATTAGCTAACTATGGCTACACCTTC. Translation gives CASIRQILANYGYTF.

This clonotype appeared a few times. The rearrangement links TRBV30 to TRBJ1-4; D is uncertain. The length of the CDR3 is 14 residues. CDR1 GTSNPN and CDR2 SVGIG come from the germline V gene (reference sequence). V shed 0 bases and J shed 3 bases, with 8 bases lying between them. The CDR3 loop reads CAWSVVESNEKLFF. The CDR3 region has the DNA TGTGCCTGGAGTGTAGTGGAGTCTAATGAAAAACTGTTTTTT. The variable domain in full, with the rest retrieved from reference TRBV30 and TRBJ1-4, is SQTIHQWPATLVQPVGSPLSLECTVEGTSNPNLYWYRQAAGRGLQLLFYSVGIGQISSEVPQNLSASRPQDRQFILSSKKLLLSDSGFYLCAWSVVESNEKLFFGSGTQLSVL.

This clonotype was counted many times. CDR3 amino acids: CASSFSGFNQPQHF. The DNA for the CDR3 is TGTGCCAGCAGTTTTTCCGGGTTCAATCAGCCCCAGCATTTT. The genes are TRBV28 and TRBJ1-5; D remains ambiguous. V gave up 3 bases and J gave up 3 bases, with 9 bases separating them. The CDR3 is made up of 14 amino acids. CDR1 is MDHEN and CDR2 is SYDVKM in the germline V gene. The full variable domain, in which reference TRBV28 and TRBJ1-5 provide the parts outside the CDR3, is DVKVTQSSRYLVKRTGEKVFLECVQDMDHENMFWYRQDPGLGLRLIYFSYDVKMKEKGDIPEGYSVSREKKERFSLILESASTNQTSMYLCASSFSGFNQPQHFGDGTRLSIL.

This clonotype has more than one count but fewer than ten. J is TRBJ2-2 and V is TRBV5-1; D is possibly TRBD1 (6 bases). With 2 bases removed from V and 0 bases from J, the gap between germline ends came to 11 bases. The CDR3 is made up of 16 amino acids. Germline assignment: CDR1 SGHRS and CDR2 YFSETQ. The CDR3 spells CASSLMTGTNTGELFF. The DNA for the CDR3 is TGCGCCAGCAGCTTAATGACAGGAACGAACACCGGGGAGCTGTTTTTT.

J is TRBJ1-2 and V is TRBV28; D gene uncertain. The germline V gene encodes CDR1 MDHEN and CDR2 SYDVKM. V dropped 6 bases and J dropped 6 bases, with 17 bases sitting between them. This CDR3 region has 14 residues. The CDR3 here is CASSPLGSWDGYTF. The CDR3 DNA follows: TGTGCCAGCAGCCCCTTAGGGAGCTGGGATGGCTACACCTTC.

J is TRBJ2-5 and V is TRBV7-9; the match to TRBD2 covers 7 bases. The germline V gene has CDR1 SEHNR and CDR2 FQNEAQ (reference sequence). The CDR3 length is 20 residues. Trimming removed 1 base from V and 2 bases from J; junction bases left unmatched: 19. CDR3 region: CASSLVRRASGTSLQETQYF. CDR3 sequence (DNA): TGTGCCAGCAGCTTAGTACGTAGGGCTAGCGGAACTTCCCTTCAAGAGACCCAGTACTTC.

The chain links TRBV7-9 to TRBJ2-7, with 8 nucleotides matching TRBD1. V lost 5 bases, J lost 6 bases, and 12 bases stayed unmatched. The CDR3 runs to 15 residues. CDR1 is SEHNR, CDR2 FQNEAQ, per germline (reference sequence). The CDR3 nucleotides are TGTGCCAGCAGCACCCTTCCCAGGGGGCGGCGCGAGCAGTACTTC. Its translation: CASSTLPRGRREQYF.

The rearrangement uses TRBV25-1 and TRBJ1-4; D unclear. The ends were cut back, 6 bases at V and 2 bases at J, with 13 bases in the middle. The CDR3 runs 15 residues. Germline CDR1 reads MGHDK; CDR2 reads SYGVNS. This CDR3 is CASSLTADTNEKLFF. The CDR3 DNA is TGTGCCAGCAGCTTGACCGCTGATACTAATGAAAAACTGTTTTTT. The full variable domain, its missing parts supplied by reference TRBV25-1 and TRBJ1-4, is EADIYQTPRYLVIGTGKKITLECSQTMGHDKMYWYQQDPGMELHLIHYSYGVNSTEKGDLSSESTVSRIRTEHFPLTLESARPSHTSQYLCASSLTADTNEKLFFGSGTQLSVL.

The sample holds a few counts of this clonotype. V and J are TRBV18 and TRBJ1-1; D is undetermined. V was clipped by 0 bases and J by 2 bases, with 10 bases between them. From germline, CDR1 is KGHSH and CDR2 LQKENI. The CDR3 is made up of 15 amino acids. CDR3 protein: CASSPPGGGNTEAFF. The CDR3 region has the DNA TGTGCCAGCTCACCACCGGGTGGAGGAAACACTGAAGCTTTCTTT.

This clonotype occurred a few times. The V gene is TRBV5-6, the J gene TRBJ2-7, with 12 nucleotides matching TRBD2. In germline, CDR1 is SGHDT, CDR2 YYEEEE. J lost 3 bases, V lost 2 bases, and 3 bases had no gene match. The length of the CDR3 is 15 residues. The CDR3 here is CASSFLLAGGYEQYF. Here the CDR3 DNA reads TGTGCCAGCAGCTTTCTACTAGCGGGGGGCTACGAGCAGTACTTC.

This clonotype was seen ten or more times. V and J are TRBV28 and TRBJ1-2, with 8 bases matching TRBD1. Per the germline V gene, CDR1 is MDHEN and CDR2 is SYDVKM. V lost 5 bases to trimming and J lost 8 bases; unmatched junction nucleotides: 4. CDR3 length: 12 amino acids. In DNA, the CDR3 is TGTGCCAGCAGTAGCTGGACAGGGGGCTACACCTTC. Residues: CASSSWTGGYTF.

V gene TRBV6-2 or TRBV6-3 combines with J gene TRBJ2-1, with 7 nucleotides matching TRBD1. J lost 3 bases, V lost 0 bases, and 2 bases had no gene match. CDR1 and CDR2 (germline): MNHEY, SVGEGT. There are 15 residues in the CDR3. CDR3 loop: CASSYSGDSYNEQFF. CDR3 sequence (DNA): TGTGCCAGCAGTTACTCTGGGGACAGCTACAATGAGCAGTTCTTC.

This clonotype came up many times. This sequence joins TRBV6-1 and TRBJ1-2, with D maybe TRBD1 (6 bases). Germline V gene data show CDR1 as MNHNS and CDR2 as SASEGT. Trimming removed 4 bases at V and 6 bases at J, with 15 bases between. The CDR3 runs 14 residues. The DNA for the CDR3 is TGTGCCAGCAGTGGGCTCAGGGGAGGAGATGGCTACACCTTC. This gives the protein CASSGLRGGDGYTF.

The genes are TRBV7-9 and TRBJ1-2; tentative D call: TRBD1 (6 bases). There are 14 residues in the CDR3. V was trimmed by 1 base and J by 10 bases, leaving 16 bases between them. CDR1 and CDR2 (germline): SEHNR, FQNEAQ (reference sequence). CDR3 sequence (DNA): TGTGCCAGCAGCTTAGTGTTTGGACAGACCCACTACACCTTC. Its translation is CASSLVFGQTHYTF.

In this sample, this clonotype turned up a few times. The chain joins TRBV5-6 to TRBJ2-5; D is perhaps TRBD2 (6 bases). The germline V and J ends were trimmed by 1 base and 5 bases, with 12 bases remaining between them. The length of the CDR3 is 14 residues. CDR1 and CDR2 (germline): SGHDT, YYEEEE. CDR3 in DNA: TGTGCCAGCAGCTTGACGCAGGCGGGGGAGACCCAGTACTTC. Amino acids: CASSLTQAGETQYF.

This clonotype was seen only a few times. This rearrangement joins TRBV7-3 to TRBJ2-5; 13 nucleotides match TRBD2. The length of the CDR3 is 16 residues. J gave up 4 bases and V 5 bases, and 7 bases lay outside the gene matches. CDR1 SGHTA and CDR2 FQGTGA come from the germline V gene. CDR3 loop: CASSLGTSGMSETQYF. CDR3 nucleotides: TGTGCCAGCAGCCTGGGGACTAGCGGGATGTCAGAGACCCAGTACTTC. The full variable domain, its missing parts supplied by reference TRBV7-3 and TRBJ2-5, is GAGVSQTPSNKVTEKGKYVELRCDPISGHTALYWYRQSLGQGPEFLIYFQGTGAADDSGLPNDRFFAVRPEGSVSTLKIQRTERGDSAVYLCASSLGTSGMSETQYFGPGTRLLVL.

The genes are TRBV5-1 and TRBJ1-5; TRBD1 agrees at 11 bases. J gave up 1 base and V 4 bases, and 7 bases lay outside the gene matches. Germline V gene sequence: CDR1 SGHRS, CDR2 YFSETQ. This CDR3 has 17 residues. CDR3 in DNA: TGCGCCAGCAGCCCTGGGACAGGGGGAGGGAGCAATCAGCCCCAGCATTTT. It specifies CASSPGTGGGSNQPQHF. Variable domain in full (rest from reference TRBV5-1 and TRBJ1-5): KAGVTQTPRYLIKTRGQQVTLSCSPISGHRSVSWYQQTPGQGLQFLFEYFSETQRNKGNFPGRFSGRQFSNSRSEMNVSTLELGDSALYLCASSPGTGGGSNQPQHFGDGTRLSIL.

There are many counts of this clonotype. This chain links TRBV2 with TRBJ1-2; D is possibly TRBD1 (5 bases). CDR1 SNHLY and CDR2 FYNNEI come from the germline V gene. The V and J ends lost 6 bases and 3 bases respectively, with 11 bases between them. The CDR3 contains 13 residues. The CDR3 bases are TGTGCCAGCAGCAGGGACCGCTACTATGGCTACACCTTC. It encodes CASSRDRYYGYTF.

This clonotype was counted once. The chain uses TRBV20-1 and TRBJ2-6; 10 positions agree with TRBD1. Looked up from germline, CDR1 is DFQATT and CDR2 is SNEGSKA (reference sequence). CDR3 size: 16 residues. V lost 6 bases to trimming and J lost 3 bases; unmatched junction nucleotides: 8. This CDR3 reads CSAATGGYDGANVLTF. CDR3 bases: TGCAGTGCGGCGACAGGGGGCTACGATGGGGCCAACGTCCTGACTTTC.

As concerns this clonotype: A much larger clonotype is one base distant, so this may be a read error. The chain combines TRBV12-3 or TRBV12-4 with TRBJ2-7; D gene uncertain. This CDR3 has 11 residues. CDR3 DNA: TGTGCCGGCAGCAACTACTACGAGCAGTACTTC. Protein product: CAGSNYYEQYF.